The source of this T cell receptor (beta chain) is a study of blood T cell repertoires in COVID-19. The wider study: Acute-phase and convalescent COVID-19 samples originated in the United States, Italy and Spain. The analysed material was cDNA or gDNA that came from T cells, B-cell-depleted T cells, or PBMCs.

V was clipped by 0 bases and J by 6 bases, with 12 bases between them. Germline CDR1 and CDR2: MNHEY and SVGAGI. This CDR3 comprises 15 residues. Per the original methods: Reference gene primers were amplified, and this amplification served to estimate nucleated cell counts. Assay: immunoSEQ multiplex PCR; the TCRdb copy retains only in-frame clones and omits some. Clone size and the V and J calls come from that table; the DNA yielded D and trimming. The sample holds 250,000 to 300,000 clones, about 85% seen once. This chain joins TRBV6-5 and TRBJ2-1, with a weak D call TRBD2 (6 bases). The sample comprised peripheral blood. The receptor comes from a man younger than 35 with active or convalescent COVID-19. CDR3 coding DNA: TGTGCCAGCAGTTACTCTCCTTCGGGACTCAATGAGCAGTTCTTC. Translating gives CASSYSPSGLNEQFF.